The 18 T cell receptor beta chains in this list originate from one sample, sequenced in a study of blood T cells in healthy people across ages. Combining a sample-barcoded 5' primer with a J-beta primer mix, a second PCR ran for about 7 to 11 cycles. TCRdb analysed the 5' RACE reads with MiXCR anew, one entry per CDR3 protein. The top ten hold more than 20% of the sample, which has over 1,500,000 distinct CDR3 sequences, approximately 40% seen once. Source material: blood. The source of these receptors is a human donor in good health.

This chain joins TRBV5-1 and TRBJ2-2, with 8 bases matching TRBD1. This CDR3 has 16 residues. In germline, CDR1 is SGHRS, CDR2 YFSETQ. The V gene end was trimmed by 1 base and the J gene end by 6 bases; junction bases not matched to a gene: 8. CDR3 sequence (DNA): TGCGCCAGCAGCTTGCGGACAGGGAAGAGCTCCGGGGAGCTGTTTTTT. This codes for CASSLRTGKSSGELFF.

V and J are TRBV12-3 or TRBV12-4 and TRBJ2-1; 7 bases line up with TRBD2. The CDR3 runs 15 residues. The V segment lost 7 bases and the J segment 7 bases; nucleotides outside the gene matches: 13. The CDR3 DNA reads as TGTGCCAGCACCCCGGCGGCGGGAGCTAGAAATGAGCAGTTCTTC. It encodes CASTPAAGARNEQFF.

This clonotype was observed a single time. The chain has TRBV12-3 or TRBV12-4 and TRBJ2-5, with D perhaps assigned TRBD1 or TRBD2 (5 bases each). V lost 4 bases to trimming and J lost 7 bases, with 13 bases between them. The CDR3 is made up of 13 amino acids. The CDR3: CASSYWDARTQYF. CDR3 coding DNA: TGTGCCAGCAGTTACTGGGACGCTCGGACCCAGTACTTC.

This rearrangement joins TRBV7-6 to TRBJ1-3, with D uncertain. V lost 4 bases, J lost 1 base, and 8 bases lay in between. Germline lookup yields CDR1 SGHVS and CDR2 FNYEAQ. CDR3 length equals 14 residues. The CDR3 sequence is CASSSQASGNTIYF. The CDR3 coding sequence is TGTGCCAGCAGCTCCCAGGCTTCTGGAAACACCATATATTTT.

The chain has TRBV29-1 and TRBJ1-2, with D tentatively TRBD1 (6 bases). The germline CDR1 and CDR2 sequences are SQVTM and ANQGSEA. The CDR3 has 13 amino acids. V was trimmed by 4 bases and J by 2 bases, leaving 11 bases between them. The CDR3 coding sequence is TGCAGCGTTGTGATCGACAGGAACTATGGCTACACCTTC. Its protein is CSVVIDRNYGYTF.

The rearrangement uses TRBV4-3 and TRBJ2-7; the D gene is possibly TRBD2 (6 bases). CDR3 size: 14 residues. Germline lookup yields CDR1 LGHNA and CDR2 YSLEER. V dropped 5 bases and J dropped 6 bases, with 17 bases sitting between them. CDR3: CASSLLLAGCEQYF. DNA for the CDR3: TGCGCCAGCAGCTTATTACTAGCTGGTTGCGAGCAGTACTTC.

At least ten counts were recorded for this clonotype. The rearrangement joins TRBV4-2 to TRBJ2-2; D unresolved. The CDR3 is 15 residues long. Trimming stripped 0 bases from V and 3 bases from J, with 8 bases between. In germline, CDR1 is LGHNA, CDR2 YNFKEQ. Here the CDR3 DNA reads TGTGCCAGCAGCCAAGAGGCGAGTCACACCGGGGAGCTGTTTTTT. This codes for CASSQEASHTGELFF.

This clonotype appeared a few times. V is TRBV7-2 and J is TRBJ2-7, with 7 bases aligning to TRBD2. This CDR3 contains 14 residues. Unmatched junction bases numbered 9, after V lost 4 bases and J lost 6 bases. Germline values: CDR1 SGHTA, CDR2 FQGNSA. The chain's CDR3 is CASSSPPPSGEQYF. The CDR3 nucleotides read TGTGCCAGCAGCTCCCCCCCACCTAGCGGCGAGCAGTACTTC.

The chain combines TRBV20-1 with TRBJ2-5, with D perhaps matching TRBD1 or TRBD2 (5 bases each). This CDR3 has 16 amino acids. Trimming left V 6 bases short and J 7 bases short, with 27 bases between. In germline, CDR1 is DFQATT, CDR2 SNEGSKA (reference sequence). Written as DNA, the CDR3 is TGCAGTGCCTCGTCTTTAGGGACCCCCTTTATTGGGACCCAGTACTTC. Translating it yields CSASSLGTPFIGTQYF.

This sequence joins TRBV24-1 and TRBJ2-7; D may match TRBD1 or TRBD2 (5 bases each). The V end was cut by 9 bases, the J end by 6 bases, with 20 bases between. CDR1 is KGHDR and CDR2 is SFDVKD in the germline V gene. There are 14 residues in the CDR3. The CDR3 reads CATQKEESGGEQYF. CDR3 DNA sequence: TGTGCCACCCAGAAGGAGGAAAGTGGGGGCGAGCAGTACTTC.

The chain combines TRBV6-2 or TRBV6-3 with TRBJ2-1; 11 bases match TRBD1. The germline gives CDR1 MNHEY, CDR2 SVGEGT. V shed 4 bases, J shed 6 bases, and the junction held 8 bases outside the gene matches. The CDR3 has 16 amino acids. The CDR3, as DNA: TGTGCCAGCAGTTTCGGACAGGGGGCTCTGGGCAATGAGCAGTTCTTC. The encoded protein is CASSFGQGALGNEQFF.

This clonotype came up a few times. The chain recombines TRBV28 with TRBJ2-7, with D unclear. Germline V gene lookup returns CDR1 MDHEN and CDR2 SYDVKM. Trimming took off 3 bases at V and 4 bases at J, with 10 bases between the two ends. CDR3 length: 13 amino acids. CDR3 sequence (DNA): TGTGCCAGCAGTTTTTTATGGGTTTACGAGCAGTACTTC. Residues: CASSFLWVYEQYF.

This clonotype was observed a handful of times. Here the CDR3 DNA reads TGTGCCAGCAGCCGCCGAACAGGGAAACACAATGAGCAGTTCTTC. It codes for CASSRRTGKHNEQFF. The V call is TRBV3-1, the J call TRBJ2-1; D is possibly TRBD1 (6 bases). Germline CDR1 and CDR2: LGHDT and YNNKEL (reference sequence). V lost 4 bases, J lost 5 bases, and 15 bases lay in between. This CDR3 contains 15 residues.

The V gene is TRBV12-3 or TRBV12-4, the J gene TRBJ1-5; D might be TRBD1 (5 bases). Trimming removed 4 bases at V and 1 base at J, with 8 bases between. This CDR3 contains 14 residues. This CDR3 reads CASSCRGSNQPQHF. The CDR3 region has the DNA TGTGCCAGCAGTTGTCGGGGGAGCAATCAGCCCCAGCATTTT.

This clonotype was seen many times. One end of the junction fails to match germline, which may point to a read error. This chain connects TRBV7-9 to TRBJ1-5; 9 bases fit TRBD1. CDR3 length: 14 residues. Germline loops: CDR1 SEHNR, CDR2 FQNEAQ (reference sequence). The CDR3 is CASSHGTGNQPQHF. Here the CDR3 DNA reads TGCGCCAGCAGCCACGGGACAGGGAATCAGCCCCAGCATTTT.

About this clonotype itself: A read error may account for a junction end that differs from germline. The rearrangement joins TRBV28 to TRBJ2-7; D may be TRBD1 (5 bases). In germline, CDR1 is MDHEN, CDR2 SYDVKM. CDR3 length: 14 amino acids. The CDR3 sequence: CASSLYIGAYGQYF. CDR3 sequence (DNA): TGTGCCAGCAGTTTATATATAGGGGCGTACGGGCAGTACTTC.

Comment on this clonotype: A much larger clone sits a single nucleotide away, making a read error possible. The chain couples TRBV20-1 to TRBJ2-1, with 8 bases matching TRBD1. From germline, CDR1 is DFQATT and CDR2 SNEGSKA (reference sequence). The V and J ends lost 3 bases and 4 bases, in that order; junction bases with no gene match: 2. This CDR3 contains 13 residues. The CDR3 sequence is CSASRDRYNEQFF. CDR3 bases: TGCAGTGCTAGCCGGGACAGGTACAATGAGCAGTTCTTC.

The CDR3 region has the DNA TGCGCCAGCAGCTTCGACAGGGAAGGCTACACCTTC. This encodes CASSFDREGYTF. This sequence joins TRBV4-3 and TRBJ1-2; 7 nucleotides line up with TRBD1. V lost 5 bases, J lost 8 bases, and 5 bases stayed unmatched. This CDR3 is built from 12 residues. Germline CDR1 is LGHNA and CDR2 is YSLEER.